This is a list of T cell receptor beta chains from one sample in a study of cytomegalovirus exposure and HLA in healthy donors. The method was immunoSEQ multiplex PCR; TCRdb's version includes in-frame clones alone and lacks a portion of them. The sample comprises some 220,000 clones, roughly 91% of which are singletons, and around 1% rests with the top ten. The sequencing input was PBMCs. These receptors came from a woman younger than 35 in good health and CMV-seronegative. Both conserved end residues are part of each CDR3. The D gene is left open where the match is weak. Size values are once, few and many counts, or a class for expanded clones, and some rows have none.

d_call: .; j_call: TRBJ1-1; v_call: TRBV30; clone_size: .; cdr3_nt: TGTGCCTGGGGTACAGCCGTCGAACTGAACACTGAAGCTTTCTTT; cdr3_aa: CAWGTAVELNTEAFF
d_call: .; j_call: TRBJ1-2; v_call: TRBV10-3; clone_size: .; cdr3_nt: TGTGCCATCAGTGCAGGGAACTATGGCTACACCTTC; cdr3_aa: CAISAGNYGYTF
d_call: TRBD2; j_call: TRBJ2-5; v_call: TRBV13; clone_size: .; cdr3_nt: TGTGCCAGCAGCTCCAGGACTAGCGGGAGTAGGGAGCAGTACTTC; cdr3_aa: CASSSRTSGSREQYF
d_call: .; j_call: TRBJ2-7; v_call: TRBV7-9; clone_size: .; cdr3_nt: TGTGCCAGCAGCTTAGCCCCCCGGGAGCAGTACTTC; cdr3_aa: CASSLAPREQYF
d_call: .; j_call: TRBJ2-2; v_call: TRBV27; clone_size: .; cdr3_nt: TGTGCCAGCAGTGTCACGGGGGCGAACACCGGGGAGCTGTTTTTT; cdr3_aa: CASSVTGANTGELFF
d_call: TRBD1; j_call: TRBJ1-2; v_call: TRBV7-2; clone_size: .; cdr3_nt: TGTGCCAGCAGACAATCACAGGGGTCCGGGGGCTACACCTTC; cdr3_aa: CASRQSQGSGGYTF
d_call: TRBD1; j_call: TRBJ1-1; v_call: TRBV27; clone_size: .; cdr3_nt: TGTGCCAGCAGTACCGGGACAGGGGGCTTGACTGAAGCTTTCTTT; cdr3_aa: CASSTGTGGLTEAFF
d_call: TRBD1; j_call: TRBJ1-1; v_call: TRBV10-3; clone_size: .; cdr3_nt: TGTGCCACCCGACAGGGACTTAACACTGAAGCTTTCTTT; cdr3_aa: CATRQGLNTEAFF
d_call: .; j_call: TRBJ2-7; v_call: TRBV7-9; clone_size: .; cdr3_nt: TGTGCCAGCAGCCTACAGAACTACGAGCAGTACTTC; cdr3_aa: CASSLQNYEQYF
d_call: .; j_call: TRBJ1-1; v_call: TRBV19; clone_size: once; cdr3_nt: TGTGCCAGTAGCTGGCAGGGCATGAACACTGAAGCTTTCTTT; cdr3_aa: CASSWQGMNTEAFF
d_call: .; j_call: TRBJ1-4; v_call: TRBV9; clone_size: .; cdr3_nt: TGTGCCAGCGGGGCGGGGGGAGCAACTAATGAAAAACTGTTTTTT; cdr3_aa: CASGAGGATNEKLFF
d_call: .; j_call: TRBJ1-1; v_call: TRBV7-9; clone_size: few; cdr3_nt: TGTGCCAGCAGCGTTGATCCTAGGGGGGAAGCTTTCTTT; cdr3_aa: CASSVDPRGEAFF
d_call: .; j_call: TRBJ1-1; v_call: TRBV15; clone_size: .; cdr3_nt: TGTGCCACCAACGTAGACAGAACGAACACTGAAGCTTTCTTT; cdr3_aa: CATNVDRTNTEAFF
d_call: .; j_call: TRBJ2-7; v_call: TRBV11-3; clone_size: .; cdr3_nt: TGTGCCAGCAGAGTTGGGCCGAGCTCCTACGAGCAGTACTTC; cdr3_aa: CASRVGPSSYEQYF
d_call: .; j_call: TRBJ2-1; v_call: TRBV7-9; clone_size: .; cdr3_nt: TGTTCCAGCGCGCAGGGGAATGAGCAGTTCTTC; cdr3_aa: CSSAQGNEQFF
d_call: .; j_call: TRBJ1-2; v_call: TRBV2; clone_size: few; cdr3_nt: TGTGCCAGCAGTGTGAGAGAGGTTGGAGGCTACACCTTC; cdr3_aa: CASSVREVGGYTF
d_call: TRBD1; j_call: TRBJ2-7; v_call: TRBV5-6; clone_size: .; cdr3_nt: TGTGCCAGCAGCTTGGTAGGATACTCCGGGACAGGGACCTACGAGCAGTACTTC; cdr3_aa: CASSLVGYSGTGTYEQYF
d_call: .; j_call: TRBJ1-2; v_call: TRBV5-1; clone_size: .; cdr3_nt: TGCGCCAGCAGCTCACCCTCAGAAACCTATGGCTACACCTTC; cdr3_aa: CASSSPSETYGYTF
d_call: TRBD2; j_call: TRBJ2-5; v_call: TRBV14; clone_size: .; cdr3_nt: TGTGCCAGCAGCCAACCGACTAGCGGTATTAAGTACTTC; cdr3_aa: CASSQPTSGIKYF
d_call: .; j_call: TRBJ1-2; v_call: TRBV7-9; clone_size: .; cdr3_nt: TGTGCCAGCAGCTTATACACCGTAAACTATGGCTACACCTTC; cdr3_aa: CASSLYTVNYGYTF
d_call: .; j_call: TRBJ2-7; v_call: TRBV7-9; clone_size: .; cdr3_nt: TGTGCCAGCAGCCAGGGGGGATCCAGGGTTCACGAGCAGTACTTC; cdr3_aa: CASSQGGSRVHEQYF
d_call: TRBD2; j_call: TRBJ2-7; v_call: TRBV23-1; clone_size: .; cdr3_nt: TGCGCCAGCAGTCAATCGACTAGCGGGTACTCTTCTCCTTTCCCCTACGAGCAGTACTTC; cdr3_aa: CASSQSTSGYSSPFPYEQYF
d_call: .; j_call: TRBJ2-6; v_call: TRBV5-1; clone_size: .; cdr3_nt: TGCGCCAGCAGCTTTGCGGGCGGGTTGGGGGCCAACGTCCTGACTTTC; cdr3_aa: CASSFAGGLGANVLTF